One T cell receptor (beta chain) is described in this entry. This clonotype was seen repeatedly, ten times or more. This clone's antigen is unknown. No quality values exist for individual bases; no much larger clone is one base distant. This record comes from a study of CD8+CD57+ T cells in acquired aplastic anemia (dated 2018 in TCRdb). Regarding the study in general: DNA extracted from sorted CD4+ and CD8+ cells had a mean of around 3 ug, with a range of about 0.2 to 30 ug. Healthy donor samples averaged roughly 9.9 million reads for CD4+ and 11 million to 14 million for CD8+ cells. Overall results and qualifications from the work: Around 27 CD8+ CDR3 sequences were found to be shared between patients and controls, but these sequences appeared to be highly expressed in patients and within the immunodominant clones of the patients. Patients and healthy controls showed no significant difference in CD8+ Simpson's diversity (P=0.060).

The germline V gene (reference sequence) specifies DFQATT as CDR1 and SNEGSKA as CDR2. Its CDR3 holds 14 amino acids, cysteine through phenylalanine. Only the CDR3 DNA stays, 42 bases, in frame from base 1. The trim is 3 bases for V and 4 bases for J, with a gap of 16 bases between the germline ends. The study deep-sequenced TCR repertoires of sorted CD4+ and CD8+ blood T cells from severe aplastic anemia patients and healthy subjects. Ficoll-Paque density gradient centrifugation was used to isolate peripheral blood mononuclear cells. CD4+ and CD8+ T cells were sorted by FACS or magnetic beads before DNA extraction. TCR beta VDJ combination and CDR3 sequence profiling used genomic DNA as the template. TCR repertoire sequencing was run on an Illumina HiSeq 2000. In the original analysis: TRBV/TRBJ rearrangement plots, CDR3 size and DJ length profiles, and Simpson's diversity index were used to assess repertoires. The most abundant DNA sequence in the deep sequencing data was taken as the immunodominant clone. CDR3 amino acid sequences were screened for sharing across subjects and were compared with published repertoires and the VDJdb database. In-frame beta chains were kept once TCRdb had trimmed the public reads at Q25 with fastp and called clones with MiXCR. Entries are consolidated by CDR3 protein sequence, retaining the most common genes and DNA. TCRdb's processing, not the authors', yielded these V and J calls. In this sample the table shows 400,000 to 500,000 distinct CDR3 sequences, 55% to 70% of which occur a single time. 4% of the sample lies in the top ten.

Material: sorted CD4+, CD8+, or CD8+CD57+ T cells (not recorded which) from PBMCs. This sequence was found in a human donor in good health, serving as a control. The chain is encoded by TRBV20-1 joined to TRBJ2-7, and the D gene may be TRBD1, 6 bases matching. The CDR3 region has the sequence CSASLTGPTYEQYF. Here is the DNA: TGCAGTGCTAGCTTGACAGGCCCAACTTACGAGCAGTACTTC.